The rows below give T cell receptor beta chains drawn from one sample of a study of T-cell reconstitution after alpha-beta-depleted transplantation in children. One entry per CDR3 protein results from TCRdb running MiXCR on the PCR reads. The table records about 610,000 distinct CDR3 sequences, over 9.5% of them present only once. Sequenced material: PBMCs from the stem cell graft donor, taken from the stem cell graft. All receptors come from a human donor who donated a stem cell graft to a child with acute myeloid leukemia. Each CDR3 is given with its conserved first and last residue.

j_call: TRBJ2-5; v_call: TRBV20-1; cdr3_aa: CSASQGLGTQYF
j_call: TRBJ2-3; v_call: TRBV7-8; cdr3_aa: CASSFRAQQGADTQYF
j_call: TRBJ2-1; v_call: TRBV2; cdr3_aa: CASSEGPAEQFF
j_call: TRBJ2-3; v_call: TRBV5-1; cdr3_aa: CASSLLGQRVSDTQYF
j_call: TRBJ2-7; v_call: TRBV20-1; cdr3_aa: CSAKTGLAGGSYEQYF
j_call: TRBJ2-4; v_call: TRBV29-1; cdr3_aa: CSVLLTSGKNIQYF
j_call: TRBJ2-7; v_call: TRBV7-9; cdr3_aa: CASSFSGRSYEQYF
j_call: TRBJ2-3; v_call: TRBV12-3/TRBV12-4; cdr3_aa: CASSALRDTDTQYF
j_call: TRBJ2-3; v_call: TRBV7-7; cdr3_aa: CASSLAGRLTDTQYF
j_call: TRBJ1-5; v_call: TRBV19; cdr3_aa: CASSIRGSNQPQHF
j_call: TRBJ2-3; v_call: TRBV6-2/TRBV6-3; cdr3_aa: CASEGLAGTSTDTQYF
j_call: TRBJ2-3; v_call: TRBV29-1; cdr3_aa: CSAAPILTDTQYF
j_call: TRBJ2-2; v_call: TRBV20-1; cdr3_aa: CSAPLVTKNTGELFF
j_call: TRBJ2-1; v_call: TRBV7-3; cdr3_aa: CASSATSNYEQFF
j_call: TRBJ1-2; v_call: TRBV29-1; cdr3_aa: CSVDSRGGYTF
j_call: TRBJ2-1; v_call: TRBV12-5; cdr3_aa: CASGLQGWVNEQFF
j_call: TRBJ2-7; v_call: TRBV11-2; cdr3_aa: CASFPLTGPIGEQYF
j_call: TRBJ2-5; v_call: TRBV20-1; cdr3_aa: CSAGAQFAETQYF
j_call: TRBJ2-3; v_call: TRBV12-3/TRBV12-4; cdr3_aa: CTSSLPAGGRRHAGDTQYF
j_call: TRBJ1-1; v_call: TRBV5-1; cdr3_aa: CASSSPGQGEAFF
j_call: TRBJ1-1; v_call: TRBV6-2/TRBV6-3; cdr3_aa: CASSRPTDRDLQDTEAFF
j_call: TRBJ1-1; v_call: TRBV7-9; cdr3_aa: CASSLVGENTEAFF
j_call: TRBJ1-2; v_call: TRBV20-1; cdr3_aa: CSAPPGGTNYGYTF
j_call: TRBJ2-7; v_call: TRBV6-2/TRBV6-3; cdr3_aa: CASIRKRGYEQYF
j_call: TRBJ2-4; v_call: TRBV20-1; cdr3_aa: CSARPPGRTAKNIQYF
j_call: TRBJ2-1; v_call: TRBV4-3; cdr3_aa: CASSQASGIRSEQFF
j_call: TRBJ1-5; v_call: TRBV6-5; cdr3_aa: CASSYRGLSNQPQHF
j_call: TRBJ2-1; v_call: TRBV20-1; cdr3_aa: CSARDRYSGTSGLGEQFF
j_call: TRBJ2-1; v_call: TRBV5-1; cdr3_aa: CASSFLADNEQFF
j_call: TRBJ2-7; v_call: TRBV19; cdr3_aa: CASSIDADRDEQYF
j_call: TRBJ1-3; v_call: TRBV28; cdr3_aa: CASSSTDRGGNTIYF
j_call: TRBJ2-3; v_call: TRBV10-3; cdr3_aa: CAIRDRSRGEADTQYF
j_call: TRBJ2-7; v_call: TRBV30; cdr3_aa: CAWSPDYEQYF
j_call: TRBJ2-1; v_call: TRBV12-3/TRBV12-4; cdr3_aa: CASRVGSIEQFF
j_call: TRBJ2-5; v_call: TRBV6-5; cdr3_aa: CASHDREKETQYF
j_call: TRBJ2-5; v_call: TRBV20-1; cdr3_aa: CSAGEDQETQYF
j_call: TRBJ2-2; v_call: TRBV5-1; cdr3_aa: CASSSGTRNTGELFF
j_call: TRBJ1-2; v_call: TRBV6-6; cdr3_aa: CASSYGQGAGYTF
j_call: TRBJ2-1; v_call: TRBV29-1; cdr3_aa: CSVDGGSSYNEQFF
j_call: TRBJ2-2; v_call: TRBV11-2; cdr3_aa: CASSLPSPREKMERNTGELFF